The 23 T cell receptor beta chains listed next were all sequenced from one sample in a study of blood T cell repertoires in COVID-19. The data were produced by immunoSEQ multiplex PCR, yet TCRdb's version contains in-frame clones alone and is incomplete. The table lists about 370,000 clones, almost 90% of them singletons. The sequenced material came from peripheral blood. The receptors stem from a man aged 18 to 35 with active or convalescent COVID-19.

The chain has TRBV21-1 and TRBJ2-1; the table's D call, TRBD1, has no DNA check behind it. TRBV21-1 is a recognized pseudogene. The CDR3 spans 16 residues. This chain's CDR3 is CASSKLRDRGVYEQFF. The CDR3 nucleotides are TGTGCCAGCAGCAAATTGCGCGACAGGGGGGTCTATGAGCAGTTCTTC.

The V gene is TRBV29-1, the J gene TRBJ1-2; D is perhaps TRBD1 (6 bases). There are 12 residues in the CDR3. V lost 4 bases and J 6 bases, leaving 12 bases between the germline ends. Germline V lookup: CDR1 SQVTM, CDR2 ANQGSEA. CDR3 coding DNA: TGCAGCGTTGTAAGAGGGGGTCATGGCTACACCTTC. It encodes CSVVRGGHGYTF.

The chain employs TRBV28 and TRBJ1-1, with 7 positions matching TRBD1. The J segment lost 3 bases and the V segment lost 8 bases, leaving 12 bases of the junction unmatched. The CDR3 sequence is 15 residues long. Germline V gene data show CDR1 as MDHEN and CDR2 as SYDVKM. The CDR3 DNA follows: TGTGCCAGCGGATCAGAAAGGGGGCAGGACACTGAAGCTTTCTTT. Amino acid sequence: CASGSERGQDTEAFF.

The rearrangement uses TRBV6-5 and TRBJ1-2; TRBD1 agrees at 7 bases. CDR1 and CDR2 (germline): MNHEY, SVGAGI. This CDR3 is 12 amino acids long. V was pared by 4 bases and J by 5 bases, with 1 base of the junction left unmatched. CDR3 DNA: TGTGCCAGCAGTTGGGGACAGTATGGCTACACCTTC. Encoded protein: CASSWGQYGYTF.

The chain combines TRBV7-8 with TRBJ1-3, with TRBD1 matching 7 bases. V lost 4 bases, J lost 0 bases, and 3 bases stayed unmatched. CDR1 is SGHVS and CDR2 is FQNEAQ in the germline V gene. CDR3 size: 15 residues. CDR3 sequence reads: CASSSWDSSGNTIYF. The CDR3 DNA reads TGTGCCAGCAGCTCCTGGGACAGCTCTGGAAACACCATATATTTT. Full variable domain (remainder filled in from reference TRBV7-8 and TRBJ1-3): GAGVSQSPRYKVAKRGQDVALRCDPISGHVSLFWYQQALGQGPEFLTYFQNEAQLDKSGLPSDRFFAERPEGSVSTLKIQRTQQEDSAVYLCASSSWDSSGNTIYFGEGSWLTVV.

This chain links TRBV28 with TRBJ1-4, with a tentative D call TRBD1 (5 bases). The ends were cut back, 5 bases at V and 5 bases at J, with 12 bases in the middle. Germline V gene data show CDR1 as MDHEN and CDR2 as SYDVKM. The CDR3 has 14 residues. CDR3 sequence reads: CASSDQGRNEKLFF. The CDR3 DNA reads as TGTGCCAGCAGTGATCAGGGTCGGAATGAAAAACTGTTTTTT.

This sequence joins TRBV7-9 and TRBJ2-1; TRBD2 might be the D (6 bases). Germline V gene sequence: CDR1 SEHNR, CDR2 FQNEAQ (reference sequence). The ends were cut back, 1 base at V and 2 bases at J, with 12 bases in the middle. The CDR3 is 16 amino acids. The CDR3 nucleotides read TGTGCCAGCAGCTTAGTCGCCCCGGGAGCCTACAATGAGCAGTTCTTC. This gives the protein CASSLVAPGAYNEQFF.

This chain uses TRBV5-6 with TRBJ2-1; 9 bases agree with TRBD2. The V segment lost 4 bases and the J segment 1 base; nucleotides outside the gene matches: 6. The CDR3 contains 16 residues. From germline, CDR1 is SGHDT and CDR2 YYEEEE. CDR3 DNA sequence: TGTGCCAGCAGCGGCGATAGCGGGAGTTCCTACAATGAGCAGTTCTTC. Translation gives CASSGDSGSSYNEQFF.

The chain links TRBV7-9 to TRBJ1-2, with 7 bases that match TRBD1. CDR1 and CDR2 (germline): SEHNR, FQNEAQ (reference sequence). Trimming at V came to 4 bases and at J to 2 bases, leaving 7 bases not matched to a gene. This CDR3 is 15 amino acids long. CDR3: CASSSIGQENYGYTF. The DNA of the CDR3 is TGTGCCAGCAGCTCCATCGGACAGGAAAACTATGGCTACACCTTC.

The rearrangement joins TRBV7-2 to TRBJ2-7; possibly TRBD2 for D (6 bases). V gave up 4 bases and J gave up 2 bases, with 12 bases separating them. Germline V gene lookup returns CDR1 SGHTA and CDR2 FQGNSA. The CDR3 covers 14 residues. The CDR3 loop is CASSSGTRAYEQYF. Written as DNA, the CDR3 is TGTGCCAGCAGCTCCGGGACTCGGGCCTACGAGCAGTACTTC.

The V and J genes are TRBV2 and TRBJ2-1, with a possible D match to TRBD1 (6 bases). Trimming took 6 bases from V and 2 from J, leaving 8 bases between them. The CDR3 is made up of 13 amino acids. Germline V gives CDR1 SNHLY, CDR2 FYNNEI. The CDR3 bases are TGTGCCAGCAGCAGGGGAGCCTACAATGAGCAGTTCTTC. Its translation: CASSRGAYNEQFF.

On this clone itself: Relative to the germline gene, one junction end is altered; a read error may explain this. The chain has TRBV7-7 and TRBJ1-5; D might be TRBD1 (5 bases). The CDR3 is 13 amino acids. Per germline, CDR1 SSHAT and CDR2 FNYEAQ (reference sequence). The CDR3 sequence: CASSPDRNQPQHF. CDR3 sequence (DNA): TGTGCTAGCAGCCCTGACAGAAATCAGCCCCAGCATTTT.

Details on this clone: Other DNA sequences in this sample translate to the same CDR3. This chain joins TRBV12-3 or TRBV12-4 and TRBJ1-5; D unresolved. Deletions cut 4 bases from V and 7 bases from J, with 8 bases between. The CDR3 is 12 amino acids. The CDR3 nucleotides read TGTGCCAGCAGTTCTCGGGGACAGCCCCAGCATTTT. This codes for CASSSRGQPQHF.

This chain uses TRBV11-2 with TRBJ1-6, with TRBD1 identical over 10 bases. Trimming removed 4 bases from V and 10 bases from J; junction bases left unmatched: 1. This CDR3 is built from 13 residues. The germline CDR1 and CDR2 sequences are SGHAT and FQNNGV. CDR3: CASSSGQGSPLHF. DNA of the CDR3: TGTGCCAGCAGCTCGGGACAGGGGTCACCCCTCCACTTT.

The CDR3 loop is CAISEPDTGNTIYF. CDR3 coding DNA: TGTGCCATCAGTGAGCCGGACACTGGAAACACCATATATTTT. This chain connects TRBV10-3 to TRBJ1-3; the D gene is possibly TRBD1 (5 bases). The CDR3 is 14 amino acids. Trimming cost V 2 bases and J 2 bases, with 7 bases left between them. Germline CDR1 ENHRY, CDR2 SYGVKD.

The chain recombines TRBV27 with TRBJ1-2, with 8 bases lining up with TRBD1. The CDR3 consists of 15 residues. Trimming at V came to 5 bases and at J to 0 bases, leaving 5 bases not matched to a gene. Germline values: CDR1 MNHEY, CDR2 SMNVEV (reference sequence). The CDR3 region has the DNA TGTGCCAGCAGTAGTGGACAGGGTTCTAACTATGGCTACACCTTC. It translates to CASSSGQGSNYGYTF.

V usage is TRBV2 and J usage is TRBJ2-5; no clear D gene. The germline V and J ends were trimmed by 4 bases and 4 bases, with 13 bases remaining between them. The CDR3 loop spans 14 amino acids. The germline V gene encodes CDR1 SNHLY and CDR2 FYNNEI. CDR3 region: CASSGVRSGETQYF. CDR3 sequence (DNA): TGTGCCAGCAGTGGGGTGCGGAGTGGAGAGACCCAGTACTTC.

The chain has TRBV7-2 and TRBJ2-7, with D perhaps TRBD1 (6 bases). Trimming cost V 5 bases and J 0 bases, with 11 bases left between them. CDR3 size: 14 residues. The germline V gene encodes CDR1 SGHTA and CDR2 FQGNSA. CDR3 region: CASSLGQSSYEQYF. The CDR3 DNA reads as TGTGCCAGCAGCCTCGGACAGAGCTCCTACGAGCAGTACTTC. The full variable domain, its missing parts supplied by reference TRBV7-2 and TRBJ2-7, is GAGVSQSPSNKVTEKGKDVELRCDPISGHTALYWYRQSLGQGLEFLIYFQGNSAPDKSGLPSDRFSAERTGGSVSTLTIQRTQQEDSAVYLCASSLGQSSYEQYFGPGTRLTVT.

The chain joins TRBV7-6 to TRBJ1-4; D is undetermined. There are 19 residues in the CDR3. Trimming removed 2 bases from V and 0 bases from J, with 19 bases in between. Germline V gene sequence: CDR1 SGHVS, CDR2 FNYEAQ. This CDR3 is CASSLTAHFLLATNEKLFF. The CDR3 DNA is TGTGCCAGCAGCTTAACAGCCCACTTCCTCCTTGCAACTAATGAAAAACTGTTTTTT. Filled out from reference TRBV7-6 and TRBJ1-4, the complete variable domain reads GAGVSQSPRYKVTKRGQDVALRCDPISGHVSLYWYRQALGQGPEFLTYFNYEAQQDKSGLPNDRFSAERPEGSISTLTIQRTEQRDSAMYRCASSLTAHFLLATNEKLFFGSGTQLSVL.

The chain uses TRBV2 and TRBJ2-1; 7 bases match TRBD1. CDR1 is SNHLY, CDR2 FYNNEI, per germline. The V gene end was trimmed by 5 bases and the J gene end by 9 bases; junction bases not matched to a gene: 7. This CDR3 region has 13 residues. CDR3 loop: CASSPGGRGEQFF. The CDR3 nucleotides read TGTGCCAGCAGTCCAGGGGGTCGGGGTGAGCAGTTCTTC.

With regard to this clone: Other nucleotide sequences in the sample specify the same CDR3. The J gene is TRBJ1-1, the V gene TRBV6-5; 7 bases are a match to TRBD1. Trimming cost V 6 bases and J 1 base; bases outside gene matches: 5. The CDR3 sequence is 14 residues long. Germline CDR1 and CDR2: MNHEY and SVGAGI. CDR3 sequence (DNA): TGTGCCAGCAGACCAGGGGGTACGAACACTGAAGCTTTCTTT. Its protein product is CASRPGGTNTEAFF.

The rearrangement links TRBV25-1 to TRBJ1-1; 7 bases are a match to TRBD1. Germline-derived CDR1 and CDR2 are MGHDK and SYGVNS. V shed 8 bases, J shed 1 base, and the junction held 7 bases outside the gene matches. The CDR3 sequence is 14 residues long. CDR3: CASRLGQSNTEAFF. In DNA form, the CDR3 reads TGTGCCAGCCGCCTGGGACAGTCGAACACTGAAGCTTTCTTT. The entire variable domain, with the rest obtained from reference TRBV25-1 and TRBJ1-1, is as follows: EADIYQTPRYLVIGTGKKITLECSQTMGHDKMYWYQQDPGMELHLIHYSYGVNSTEKGDLSSESTVSRIRTEHFPLTLESARPSHTSQYLCASRLGQSNTEAFFGQGTRLTVV.

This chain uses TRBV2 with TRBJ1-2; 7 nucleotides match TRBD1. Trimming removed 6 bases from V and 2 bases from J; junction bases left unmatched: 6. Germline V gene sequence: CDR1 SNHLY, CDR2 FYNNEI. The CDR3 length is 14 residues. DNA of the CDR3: TGTGCCAGCAGACTTAAGGACAGGAACTATGGCTACACCTTC. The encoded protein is CASRLKDRNYGYTF.